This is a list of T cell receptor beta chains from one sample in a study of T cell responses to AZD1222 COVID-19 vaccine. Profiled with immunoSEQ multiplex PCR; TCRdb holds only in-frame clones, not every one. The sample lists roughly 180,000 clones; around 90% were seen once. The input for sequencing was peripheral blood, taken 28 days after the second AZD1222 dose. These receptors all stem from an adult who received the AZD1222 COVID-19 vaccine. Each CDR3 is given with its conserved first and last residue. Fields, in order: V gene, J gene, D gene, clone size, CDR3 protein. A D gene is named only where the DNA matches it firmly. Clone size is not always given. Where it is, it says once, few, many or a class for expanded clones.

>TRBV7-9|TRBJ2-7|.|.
CASARVGPIDEQYF
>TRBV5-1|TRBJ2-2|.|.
CASSSQGGFSTGELFF
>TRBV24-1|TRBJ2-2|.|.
CATSDLRLGGNTGELFF
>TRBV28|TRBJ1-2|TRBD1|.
CASEGDSAYGYTF
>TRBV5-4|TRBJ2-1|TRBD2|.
CASFPSGYNEQFF
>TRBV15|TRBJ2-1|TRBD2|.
CATSRGAGGRNEQFF
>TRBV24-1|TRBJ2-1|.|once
CATSNLDKSSYNEQFF
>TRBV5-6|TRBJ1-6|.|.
CASSLASGVVSPLHF
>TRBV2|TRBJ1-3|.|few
CASSNRISGNTIYF
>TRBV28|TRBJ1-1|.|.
CASSPGGKQSTEAFF
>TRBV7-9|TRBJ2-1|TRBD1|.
CASSRLGPQGQGAYNEQFF
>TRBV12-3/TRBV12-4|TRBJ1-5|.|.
CASSSGGWPQHF
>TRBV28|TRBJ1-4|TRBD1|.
CASSSRRGRSEKLFF
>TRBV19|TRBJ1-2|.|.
CASSIVGRDYDGYTF
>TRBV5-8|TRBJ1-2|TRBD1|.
CASSLGQGHANYGYTF
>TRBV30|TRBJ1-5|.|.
CAWSAPTRGFQPQHF
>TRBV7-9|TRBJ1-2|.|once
CASRKYLRQHNYGYTF
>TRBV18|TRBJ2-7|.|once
CASSPRLGDRHYEQYF
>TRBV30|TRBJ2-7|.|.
CAWSTGHPYEQYF
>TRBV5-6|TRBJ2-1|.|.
CASSAPGTWSYNEQFF
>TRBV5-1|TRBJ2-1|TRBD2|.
CASSLGDYLLLHNEQFF
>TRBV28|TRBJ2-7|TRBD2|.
CASIGSGPSYEQYF
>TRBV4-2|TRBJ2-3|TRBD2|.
CASSHSLGGDGTDTQYF
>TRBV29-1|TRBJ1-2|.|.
CSVWVNYGYTF
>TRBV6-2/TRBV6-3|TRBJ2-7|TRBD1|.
CASSPQPRDRAYEQYF
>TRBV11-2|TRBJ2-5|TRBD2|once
CASSFHPSGASQETQYF
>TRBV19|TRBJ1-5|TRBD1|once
CASRDRGLFSNQPQHF
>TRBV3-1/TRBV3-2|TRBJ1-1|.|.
CASSQSTYTEAFF
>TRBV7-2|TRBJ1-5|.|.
CASSPGDTNQPQHF
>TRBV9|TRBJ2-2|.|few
CASSAPLDGYNTGELFF
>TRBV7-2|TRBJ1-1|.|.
CASRQDPTTEAFF
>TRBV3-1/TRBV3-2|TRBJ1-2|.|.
CASSHVEGSYGYTF
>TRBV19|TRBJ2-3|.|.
CASSILHGSQDTQYF
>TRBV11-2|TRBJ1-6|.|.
CASSRAGSPLHF
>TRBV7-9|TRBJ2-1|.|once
CASSLKGKEQFF
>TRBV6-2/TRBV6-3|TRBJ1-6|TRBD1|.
CASSYRGQGGSPLHF
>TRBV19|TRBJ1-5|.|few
CASSIAAGRRSPQHF
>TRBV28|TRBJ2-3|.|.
CASSLTSRGDTQYF
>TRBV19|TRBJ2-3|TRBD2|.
CASSIDSRSSGAYTDTQYF
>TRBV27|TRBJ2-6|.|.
CASADSPSGANVLTF
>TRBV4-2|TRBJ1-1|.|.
CASSPAVGQLDTEAFF
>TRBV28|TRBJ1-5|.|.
CASSLEAAQHF
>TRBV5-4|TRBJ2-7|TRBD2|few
CASSLAGEPYEQYF
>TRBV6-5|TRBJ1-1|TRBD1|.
CATGQGYTEAFF
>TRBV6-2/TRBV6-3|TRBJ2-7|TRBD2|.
CASGPWTSGKDEQYF
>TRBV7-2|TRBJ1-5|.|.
CASSPNKRGGRNQPQHF
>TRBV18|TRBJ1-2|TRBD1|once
CASSPGTGGTSYTF
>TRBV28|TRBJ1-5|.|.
CASSLLGQRNQPQHF
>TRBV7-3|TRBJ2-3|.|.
CASSPRPGRSSTDTQYF
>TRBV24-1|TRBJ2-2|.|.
CATSDPRGLEPGELFF
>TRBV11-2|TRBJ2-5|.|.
CASSFGVGGGFQETQYF
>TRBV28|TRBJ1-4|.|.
CASSDPGRINEKLFF
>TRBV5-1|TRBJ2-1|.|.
CASSEAREQFF
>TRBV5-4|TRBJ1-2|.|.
CASSLVGALGGYTF